A single sample gave rise to the 27 T cell receptor beta chains below, sequenced in a study of post-analysis software for immune sequencing data. These receptors have no identified antigens. Carried by the TCR beta cDNA libraries were unique molecular identifiers. TCRdb independently ran MiXCR on the PCR reads; one entry per CDR3 protein. Among hundreds of thousands of distinct CDR3 sequences listed, 35% to 40% were seen once. Overall study findings and caveats: Comparison of patients with controls showed about 5 TRBV segments more frequent in patients, TRBV5-6, TRBV5-1 and TRBV20-1 among them.

The sequenced material came from blood. The receptors here all came from a girl aged 10-17 years with multiple sclerosis.

The rearrangement uses TRBV5-1 and TRBJ2-2, with D unclear. V lost 0 bases to trimming and J lost 0 bases, with 9 bases between them. Per germline, CDR1 SGHRS and CDR2 YFSETQ. This CDR3 is built from 16 residues. The DNA of the CDR3 is TGCGCCAGCAGCTTGGTTGTCAGAGCGAACACCGGGGAGCTGTTTTTT. Translated: CASSLVVRANTGELFF.

This clonotype was seen repeatedly, ten times or more. J is TRBJ1-1 and V is TRBV20-1; 9 nucleotides agree with TRBD1. Germline V gene data show CDR1 as DFQATT and CDR2 as SNEGSKA (reference sequence). The CDR3 runs to 15 residues. V shed 3 bases and J 6 bases; nucleotides not matched to a gene: 11. The CDR3 nucleotides are TGCAGTGCTAGTTCAAACGGACAGGGGAGTGCTGAAGCTTTCTTT. Translating it yields CSASSNGQGSAEAFF.

This clonotype was counted ten times or more. The chain recombines TRBV12-3 or TRBV12-4 with TRBJ1-1; D is possibly TRBD1 (5 bases). Trimming took off 6 bases at V and 4 bases at J, with 15 bases between the two ends. The CDR3 covers 14 residues. The CDR3 sequence is CASSRLQGGTEAFF. As DNA, the CDR3 is TGTGCCAGCAGCCGGCTCCAGGGCGGCACTGAAGCTTTCTTT.

This clonotype has ten or more counts. This chain joins TRBV7-3 and TRBJ2-1; 7 bases align to TRBD2. The CDR3 covers 15 residues. The J segment lost 10 bases and the V segment lost 2 bases, leaving 11 bases of the junction unmatched. CDR1 and CDR2 (germline): SGHTA, FQGTGA. DNA of the CDR3: TGTGCCAGCAGCTTAGGGCCGGGACTAACGACGGAGCAGTTCTTC. Translated: CASSLGPGLTTEQFF.

This chain connects TRBV20-1 to TRBJ2-1, with 15 bases aligning to TRBD2. The V segment lost 4 bases and the J segment 4 bases; nucleotides outside the gene matches: 5. From germline, CDR1 is DFQATT and CDR2 SNEGSKA (reference sequence). The CDR3 spans 16 residues. The CDR3 here is CSANEGLAGGYNEQFF. The CDR3 region has the DNA TGCAGTGCTAACGAGGGACTAGCGGGAGGATACAATGAGCAGTTCTTC.

This clonotype was seen many times. This chain joins TRBV20-1 and TRBJ1-1; a weak D match, TRBD1 (5 bases). Germline CDR1 DFQATT, CDR2 SNEGSKA (reference sequence). The ends were cut back, 5 bases at V and 2 bases at J, with 9 bases in the middle. The CDR3 is 12 amino acids. The CDR3 sequence is CSAHRLNTEAFF. The DNA of the CDR3 is TGCAGTGCTCACAGGCTTAACACTGAAGCTTTCTTT.

To note about this clonotype: A much larger clone lies a single base off, so this may be a read error. The chain links TRBV29-1 to TRBJ2-1, with D unresolved. CDR1 and CDR2 (germline): SQVTM, ANQGSEA. The CDR3 covers 11 residues. The V end lost 7 bases, the J end lost 1 base, and 5 bases lay between the germline ends. CDR3 loop: CSAQSYNEQFF. Here the CDR3 DNA reads TGCAGCGCCCAGTCCTACAATGAGCAGTTCTTC.

This clonotype was seen at least ten times. The chain couples TRBV5-1 to TRBJ2-3; 10 nucleotides line up with TRBD2. With 0 bases clipped from V and 1 base from J, the junction kept 2 bases outside the gene matches. The germline V gene encodes CDR1 SGHRS and CDR2 YFSETQ. CDR3 size: 16 residues. The DNA of the CDR3 is TGCGCCAGCAGCTTGGCCAGCGGGGGGGGCACAGATACGCAGTATTTT. Translated, it gives CASSLASGGGTDTQYF.

The J gene is TRBJ2-5, the V gene TRBV7-2, with D perhaps TRBD2 (5 bases). TRBJ2-7 matches the DNA end more closely, so the J call is doubtful. Germline V gene lookup returns CDR1 SGHTA and CDR2 FQGNSA. The CDR3 is 15 amino acids. CDR3 sequence reads: CASSLLGLRGYEQYF. In DNA, the CDR3 is TGTGCCAGCAGCTTACTGGGGTTACGGGGCTACGAGCAGTACTTC.

This clonotype was found a few times. This clone may be a read error of a much larger clone one base away. The rearrangement links TRBV28 to TRBJ2-3; TRBD1 is a possible D gene (6 bases). This CDR3 spans 14 amino acids. Germline-derived CDR1 and CDR2 are MDHEN and SYDVKM. The CDR3 is CVSSLQGQPDTQYF. The CDR3 DNA reads TGTGTCAGCAGTTTACAGGGTCAGCCAGATACGCAGTATTTT.

This clonotype was observed at least ten times. The chain is built from TRBV5-1 and TRBJ2-1, with D perhaps TRBD2 (5 bases). Trimming pared 5 bases from V and 15 bases from J, leaving 18 bases between. From germline, CDR1 is SGHRS and CDR2 YFSETQ. This CDR3 spans 12 amino acids. The CDR3 is CASRSGVDRLFF. CDR3 DNA: TGCGCCAGCAGGTCCGGGGTTGACCGCCTGTTCTTC.

This clonotype was recorded at least ten times. The chain combines TRBV11-2 with TRBJ2-1, with TRBD2 matching over 11 bases. Losses at the gene ends were 5 bases for V and 5 bases for J; bases not matched to a gene: 8. The germline V gene has CDR1 SGHAT and CDR2 FQNNGV. The length of the CDR3 is 16 residues. Here the CDR3 reads CASSRRLAGRNNEQFF. Written as DNA, the CDR3 is TGTGCCAGCAGCCGGCGACTAGCGGGGAGGAACAATGAGCAGTTCTTC.

The V and J genes are TRBV7-2 and TRBJ1-1; no clear D. Germline CDR1 reads SGHTA; CDR2 reads FQGNSA. The CDR3 consists of 13 residues. V lost 1 base, J lost 6 bases, and 9 bases lay in between. CDR3 in amino acids: CASSLVEEAEAFF. CDR3 in DNA: TGTGCCAGCAGCTTAGTCGAAGAAGCTGAAGCTTTCTTT.

This clonotype was counted a few times. This rearrangement joins TRBV28 to TRBJ1-2; weak D call: TRBD1 (5 bases). The CDR3 covers 14 residues. Trimming took off 3 bases at V and 5 bases at J, with 13 bases between the two ends. Per germline, CDR1 MDHEN and CDR2 SYDVKM. The CDR3 is CASSFLGGGYGYTF. CDR3 coding DNA: TGTGCCAGCAGTTTTCTGGGGGGTGGATATGGCTACACCTTC.

This clonotype has only a few counts. The rearrangement joins TRBV5-5 to TRBJ1-1; 9 nucleotides agree with TRBD1. The CDR3 consists of 16 residues. CDR1 is SGHKS, CDR2 YYEKEE, per germline (reference sequence). Germline trimming cut 4 bases from V and 0 bases from J; bases unmatched to any gene: 7. CDR3 sequence reads: CASSGTGYGMNTEAFF. The DNA for the CDR3 is TGTGCCAGCAGCGGGACAGGGTATGGGATGAACACTGAAGCTTTCTTT.

The table lists this clonotype with many counts. The rearrangement links TRBV20-1 to TRBJ1-5; D unresolved. V was cut by 7 bases and J by 4 bases, with 14 bases left in between. This CDR3 comprises 13 residues. Germline V gene lookup returns CDR1 DFQATT and CDR2 SNEGSKA (reference sequence). Here the CDR3 reads CSEAAGRNQPQHF. The CDR3 nucleotides read TGCAGTGAAGCGGCGGGTCGGAATCAGCCCCAGCATTTT.

The CDR3 spells CASSPYSSYEQYF. CDR3 DNA: TGTGCCAGCAGCCCTTACTCCTCCTACGAGCAGTACTTC. The rearrangement uses TRBV3-1 and TRBJ2-7, with D unclear. Germline V CDR1 and CDR2: LGHDT, YNNKEL (reference sequence). CDR3 length equals 13 residues. Trimming shortened V by 4 bases and J by 0 bases, and 7 bases separated the two germline ends.

V usage is TRBV12-3 or TRBV12-4 and J usage is TRBJ1-1; the match to TRBD1 covers 7 bases. The CDR3 spans 17 residues. The V segment lost 6 bases and the J segment 0 bases; nucleotides outside the gene matches: 13. The chain's CDR3 is CASSYDRAFPLNTEAFF. The CDR3 DNA is TGTGCCAGCAGCTACGACAGGGCCTTCCCCCTGAACACTGAAGCTTTCTTT.

In its sample, this clonotype was seen many times. This chain joins TRBV19 and TRBJ1-1; tentatively, D is TRBD1 (5 bases). The CDR3 loop spans 12 amino acids. Germline loops: CDR1 LNHDA, CDR2 SQIVND (reference sequence). V was shortened by 7 bases and J by 0 bases, with 6 bases between the two germline ends. The CDR3 sequence is CASTGLNTEAFF. In DNA form, the CDR3 reads TGTGCCAGTACAGGGTTGAACACTGAAGCTTTCTTT.

This clonotype came up many times. This chain joins TRBV5-1 and TRBJ2-5, with 12 bases that match TRBD2. The germline CDR1 and CDR2 sequences are SGHRS and YFSETQ. With 3 bases clipped from V and 6 bases from J, the junction kept 9 bases outside the gene matches. The length of the CDR3 is 16 residues. CDR3 sequence: CASSYSRTSGVKTQYF. In DNA form, the CDR3 reads TGCGCCAGCAGCTATTCCAGGACTAGCGGGGTCAAGACCCAGTACTTC.

The chain links TRBV18 to TRBJ2-1; 11 nucleotides align to TRBD2. The CDR3 length is 14 residues. The J segment lost 9 bases and the V segment lost 3 bases, leaving 4 bases of the junction unmatched. Germline V gene sequence: CDR1 KGHSH, CDR2 LQKENI. The CDR3 bases are TGTGCCAGCTCACCGGCTAGCGGGGGGAGTGAGCAGTTCTTC. It is translated as CASSPASGGSEQFF.

In its sample, this clonotype was seen a few times. The V call is TRBV7-3, the J call TRBJ2-3; D could derive from TRBD1 or TRBD2 (5 bases each). The CDR3 is 13 amino acids. Germline lookup yields CDR1 SGHTA and CDR2 FQGTGA. V was shortened by 0 bases and J by 4 bases, with 5 bases between the two germline ends. The CDR3 nucleotides read TGTGCCAGCAGCTTAACGGGGGCAGATACGCAGTATTTT. Translating it yields CASSLTGADTQYF.

This chain links TRBV20-1 with TRBJ2-1, with TRBD2 matching 15 bases. The V and J ends lost 6 bases and 0 bases, in that order; junction bases with no gene match: 6. The CDR3 covers 17 residues. Germline V CDR1 and CDR2: DFQATT, SNEGSKA (reference sequence). In DNA form, the CDR3 reads TGCAGTGCCACCGGGACTAGCGGGAGGTCCTCCTACAATGAGCAGTTCTTC. Translating gives CSATGTSGRSSYNEQFF.

The DNA of the CDR3 is TGTGCCAGCAGTTACAGGGACTACGAGCAGTACTTC. Residues: CASSYRDYEQYF. This chain connects TRBV12-3 or TRBV12-4 to TRBJ2-7, with D possibly matching TRBD1 (6 bases). V was trimmed by 4 bases and J by 3 bases, leaving 7 bases between them. The CDR3 spans 12 residues.

This clonotype came up once. The chain recombines TRBV20-1 with TRBJ2-1; 9 nucleotides line up with TRBD1. The CDR3 has 14 amino acids. The ends lost 6 bases at V and 2 bases at J; junction bases unmatched: 5. Germline lookup yields CDR1 DFQATT and CDR2 SNEGSKA (reference sequence). The CDR3 bases are TGCAGTGCCCCGACAGGGGGAGCCTACAATGAGCAGTTCTTC. It yields the protein CSAPTGGAYNEQFF.

This clonotype came up a few times. The genes are TRBV12-3 or TRBV12-4 and TRBJ1-4; 7 nucleotides align to TRBD1. CDR3 size: 14 residues. Trimming at V came to 6 bases and at J to 1 base, leaving 2 bases not matched to a gene. CDR3 coding DNA: TGTGCCAGCAGCCGGGACAGAACTAATGAAAAACTGTTTTTT. Its protein product is CASSRDRTNEKLFF.

This clonotype was seen a handful of times. J is TRBJ2-5 and V is TRBV6-1; no definite D call. CDR1 is MNHNS, CDR2 SASEGT, per germline. The CDR3 runs 13 residues. The V end was cut by 5 bases, the J end by 1 base, with 8 bases between. CDR3 residues: CASSRAVQETQYF. CDR3 nucleotides: TGTGCCAGCAGTCGGGCGGTCCAAGAGACCCAGTACTTC.